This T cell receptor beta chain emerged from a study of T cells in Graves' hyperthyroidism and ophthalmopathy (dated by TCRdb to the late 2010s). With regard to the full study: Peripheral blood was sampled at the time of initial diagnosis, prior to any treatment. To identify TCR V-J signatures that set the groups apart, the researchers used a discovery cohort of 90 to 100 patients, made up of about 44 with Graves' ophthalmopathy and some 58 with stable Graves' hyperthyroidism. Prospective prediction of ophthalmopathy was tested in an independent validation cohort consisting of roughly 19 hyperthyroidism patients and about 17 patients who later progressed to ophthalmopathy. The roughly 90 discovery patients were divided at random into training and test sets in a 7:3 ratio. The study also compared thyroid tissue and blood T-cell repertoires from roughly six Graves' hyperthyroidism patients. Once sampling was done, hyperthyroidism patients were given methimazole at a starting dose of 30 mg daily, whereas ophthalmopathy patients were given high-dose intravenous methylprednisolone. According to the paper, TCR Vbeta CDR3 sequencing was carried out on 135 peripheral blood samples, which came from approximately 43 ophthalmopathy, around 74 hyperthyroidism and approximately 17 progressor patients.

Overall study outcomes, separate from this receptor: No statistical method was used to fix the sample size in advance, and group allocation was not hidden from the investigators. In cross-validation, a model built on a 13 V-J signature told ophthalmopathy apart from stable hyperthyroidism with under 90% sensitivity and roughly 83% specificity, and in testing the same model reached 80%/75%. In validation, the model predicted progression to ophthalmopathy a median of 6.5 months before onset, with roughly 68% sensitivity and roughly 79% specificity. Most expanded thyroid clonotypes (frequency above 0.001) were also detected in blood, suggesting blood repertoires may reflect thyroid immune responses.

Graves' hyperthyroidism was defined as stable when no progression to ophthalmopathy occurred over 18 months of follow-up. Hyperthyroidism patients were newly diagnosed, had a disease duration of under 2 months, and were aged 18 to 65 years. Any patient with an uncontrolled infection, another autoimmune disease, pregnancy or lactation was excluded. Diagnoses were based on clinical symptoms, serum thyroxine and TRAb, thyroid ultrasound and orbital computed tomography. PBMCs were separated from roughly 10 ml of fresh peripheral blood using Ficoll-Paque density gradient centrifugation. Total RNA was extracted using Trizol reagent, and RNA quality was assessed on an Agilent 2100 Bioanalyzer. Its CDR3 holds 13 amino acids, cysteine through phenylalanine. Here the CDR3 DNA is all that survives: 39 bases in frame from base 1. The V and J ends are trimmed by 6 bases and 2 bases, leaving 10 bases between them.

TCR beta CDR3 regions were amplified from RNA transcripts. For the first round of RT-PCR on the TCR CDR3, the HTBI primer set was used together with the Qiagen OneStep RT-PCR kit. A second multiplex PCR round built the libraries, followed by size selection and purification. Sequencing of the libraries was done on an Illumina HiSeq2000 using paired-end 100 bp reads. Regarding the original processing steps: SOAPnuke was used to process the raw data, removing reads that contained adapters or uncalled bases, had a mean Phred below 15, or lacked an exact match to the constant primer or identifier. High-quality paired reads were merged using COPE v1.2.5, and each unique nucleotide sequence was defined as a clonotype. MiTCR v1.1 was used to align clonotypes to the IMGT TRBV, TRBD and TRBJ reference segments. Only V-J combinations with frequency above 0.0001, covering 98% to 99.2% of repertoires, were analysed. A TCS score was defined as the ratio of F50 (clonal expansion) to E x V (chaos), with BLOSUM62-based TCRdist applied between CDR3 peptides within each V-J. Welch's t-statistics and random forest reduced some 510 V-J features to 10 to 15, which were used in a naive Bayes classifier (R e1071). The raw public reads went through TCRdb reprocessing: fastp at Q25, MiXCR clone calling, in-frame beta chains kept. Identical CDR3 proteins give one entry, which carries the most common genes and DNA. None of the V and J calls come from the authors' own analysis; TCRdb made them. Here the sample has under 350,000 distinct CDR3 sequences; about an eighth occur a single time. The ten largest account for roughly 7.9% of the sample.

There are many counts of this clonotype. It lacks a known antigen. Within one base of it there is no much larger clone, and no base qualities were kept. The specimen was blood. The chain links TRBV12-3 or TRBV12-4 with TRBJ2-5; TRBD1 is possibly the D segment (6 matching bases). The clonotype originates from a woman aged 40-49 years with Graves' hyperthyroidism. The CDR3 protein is CASRDSNQETQYF. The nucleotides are TGTGCCAGCAGGGACAGTAATCAAGAGACCCAGTACTTC.